Here is one T cell receptor beta chain with its context. V was shortened by 4 bases and J by 6 bases, with 16 bases between the two germline ends. The CDR3 has 14 amino acids. The data derive from a study of T cell responses to AZD1222 COVID-19 vaccine. Sequenced by immunoSEQ multiplex PCR; TCRdb stores in-frame clones only, minus some. This table has around 130,000 clones, roughly 86% appearing once. This receptor was taken from an adult who received the AZD1222 COVID-19 vaccine. V gene TRBV23-1 combines with J gene TRBJ2-7; D is undetermined. TRBV23-1 has ORF status, its function being uncertain. The input for sequencing was peripheral blood, taken 28 days after the second AZD1222 dose. CDR3 loop: CASSRKGLSPEQYF. The CDR3 coding sequence is TGCGCCAGCAGTCGGAAGGGCCTTTCCCCCGAGCAGTACTTC.